This TCR beta chain is drawn from a study of beta chain features in type 1 diabetes. Germline V gives CDR1 KGHSH, CDR2 LQKENI. The CDR3 contains 16 residues. The ends lost 3 bases at V and 6 bases at J; junction bases unmatched: 10. The sequenced template was cDNA made from the entire isolated RNA. Assay used: immunoSEQ multiplex PCR; TCRdb lists only in-frame clones, some missing. The sample has nearly 250,000 clones; around 68% are singletons. The clonotype was recovered from a man aged 25 to 40 in good health. The chain links TRBV18 to TRBJ2-1; 8 positions match TRBD2. The sequencing sample was made of naive CD4+ T cells from blood. In DNA form, the CDR3 reads TGTGCCAGCTCACCGCCGGGACTAGGGGGTGTCAATGAGCAGTTCTTC. Its protein is CASSPPGLGGVNEQFF.